The 17 T cell receptor beta chains below come from one sample, sequenced in a study of cytomegalovirus exposure and HLA in healthy donors (dated by TCRdb to about 2017). Libraries were made using the immunoSEQ multiplex PCR assay. The multiplex PCR relied on a mix of 60 forward primers for TCR Vbeta segments and 13 reverse primers for TCR Jbeta segments. As stored in TCRdb, this immuneACCESS dataset retains in-frame rearrangements with V and J assigned. A fraction of the clones does not appear; measured against another copy, unresolved V genes explain less than half of the discrepancy, and the remainder lacks a known reason. The sample includes roughly 93,000 clones, with approximately 74% observed a single time. Approximately 2% of the sample is taken by the ten largest. Sequencing was performed on PBMCs. The receptors originated from a male donor in good health and CMV-seronegative.

In its sample, this clone was seen a few times. The chain couples TRBV7-2 to TRBJ2-7, with 12 nucleotides matching TRBD2. Germline CDR1 reads SGHTA; CDR2 reads FQGNSA. The CDR3 contains 16 residues. V dropped 2 bases and J dropped 3; count of bases not matched to a gene: 5. The CDR3: CASSLPTSGRNYEQYF. In nucleotides, the CDR3 is TGTGCCAGCAGCTTACCCACTAGCGGGAGGAACTACGAGCAGTACTTC.

The V and J genes are TRBV9 and TRBJ1-3; the D is unclear. This CDR3 spans 14 amino acids. Trimming cost V 4 bases and J 4 bases, with 12 bases left between them. The germline V gene encodes CDR1 SGDLS and CDR2 YYNGEE. The CDR3, as DNA: TGTGCCAGCAGCCCGACTAACGACGGAAACACCATATATTTT. This translates into CASSPTNDGNTIYF.

The chain carries TRBV28 and TRBJ2-1; no definite D call. CDR1 is MDHEN, CDR2 SYDVKM, per germline. V was cut by 3 bases and J by 2 bases, with 8 bases left in between. The CDR3 is 14 amino acids. DNA of the CDR3: TGTGCCAGCAGTTTTCAGGAAACCTACAATGAGCAGTTCTTC. Protein sequence: CASSFQETYNEQFF.

The V and J genes are TRBV5-4 and TRBJ2-7, with TRBD2 matching over 8 bases. Germline CDR1 and CDR2: SGHNT and YYREEE (reference sequence). CDR3 length equals 12 residues. The ends lost 2 bases at V and 9 bases at J; junction bases unmatched: 4. The CDR3 loop reads CASSFRTSRQYF. The CDR3, as DNA: TGTGCCAGCAGCTTCCGGACTAGCCGGCAGTACTTC.

This rearrangement joins TRBV23-1 to TRBJ1-5; 8 nucleotides align to TRBD1. TRBV23-1 qualifies as an ORF whose function is uncertain. The V and J ends lost 5 bases and 3 bases, in that order; junction bases with no gene match: 15. The CDR3 spans 18 residues. The CDR3 nucleotides read TGCGCCAGCAGTGGTAACCCTCCTTGGACAGGGATCAATCAGCCCCAGCATTTT. This gives the protein CASSGNPPWTGINQPQHF.

The chain is built from TRBV15 and TRBJ2-7; D gene uncertain. V lost 0 bases and J lost 0, with 18 bases in between. Per the germline V gene, CDR1 is LNHNV and CDR2 is YYDKDF (reference sequence). The CDR3 is 18 residues long. CDR3 amino acids: CATSRDRLLAPSSYEQYF. CDR3 coding DNA: TGTGCCACCAGCAGAGACAGACTCCTGGCGCCCTCCTCCTACGAGCAGTACTTC.

This clone came up a few times. The V call is TRBV29-1, the J call TRBJ1-1, with D unresolved. Trimming took off 8 bases at V and 0 bases at J, with 13 bases between the two ends. The CDR3 consists of 13 residues. The germline CDR1 and CDR2 sequences are SQVTM and ANQGSEA. The CDR3 loop is CSSTRYMNTEAFF. The CDR3 DNA reads TGCAGCTCCACCAGATATATGAACACTGAAGCTTTCTTT. The complete variable domain, with remaining parts taken from reference TRBV29-1 and TRBJ1-1, reads SAVISQKPSRDICQRGTSLTIQCQVDSQVTMMFWYRQQPGQSLTLIATANQGSEATYESGFVIDKFPISRPNLTFSTLTVSNMSPEDSSIYLCSSTRYMNTEAFFGQGTRLTVV.

This clone was detected once. V is TRBV6-1 and J is TRBJ1-2, with D uncertain. V shed 2 bases and J shed 4 bases, with 5 bases lying between them. CDR1 is MNHNS and CDR2 is SASEGT in the germline V gene. The CDR3 runs 12 residues. The CDR3 DNA follows: TGTGCCAGCAGTGAATCAGGCTATGGCTACACCTTC. This encodes CASSESGYGYTF.

The CDR3 DNA reads as TGTGCCAGCAGCCCTGGACTAGACTTCTCAAATACGCAGTATTTT. It encodes CASSPGLDFSNTQYF. The chain uses TRBV6-5 and TRBJ2-3; 7 bases line up with TRBD2. V gave up 6 bases and J gave up 7 bases; unmatched junction bases: 13. The CDR3 extends over 15 amino acids. In germline, CDR1 is MNHEY, CDR2 SVGAGI.

The chain employs TRBV27 and TRBJ1-2; D is possibly TRBD1 (6 bases). Looked up from germline, CDR1 is MNHEY and CDR2 is SMNVEV (reference sequence). The CDR3 is 14 amino acids. The V end lost 6 bases, the J end lost 6 bases, and 17 bases lay between the germline ends. The CDR3 nucleotides are TGTGCCAGCAGCCGCACTACCAACAGGGATGGCTACACCTTC. Encoded protein: CASSRTTNRDGYTF.

The CDR3 sequence is CASSSPSSGNTIYF. The CDR3 bases are TGTGCCAGCAGTTCCCCCTCCTCTGGAAACACCATATATTTT. The chain recombines TRBV27 with TRBJ1-3; D ambiguous. CDR1 and CDR2 (germline): MNHEY, SMNVEV (reference sequence). Trimming cost V 4 bases and J 0 bases, with 7 bases left between them. The CDR3 covers 14 residues.

The CDR3 bases are TGTGCCAGCAGTTTAAGGGGACAGGGGAACGGCGCATCTTTCTTT. Amino acid sequence: CASSLRGQGNGASFF. The gene calls are TRBV28 and TRBJ1-1; 10 positions match TRBD1. The V gene end was trimmed by 2 bases and the J gene end by 12 bases; junction bases not matched to a gene: 12. The germline gives CDR1 MDHEN, CDR2 SYDVKM. CDR3 length equals 15 residues.

The CDR3 DNA reads as TGTGCCAGCAGCCAAGATCAAGCCCCCCAAGAGGGCTACACCTTC. This gives the protein CASSQDQAPQEGYTF. The chain carries TRBV14 and TRBJ1-2; D is ambiguous. The CDR3 is 15 residues long. V gave up 0 bases and J gave up 8 bases, with 16 bases separating them. From germline, CDR1 is SGHDN and CDR2 FVKESK.

This chain uses TRBV6-6 with TRBJ2-3; 8 bases are a match to TRBD1. V lost 4 bases, J lost 8 bases, and 14 bases stayed unmatched. This CDR3 has 16 amino acids. Per germline, CDR1 MNHNY and CDR2 SVGAGI (reference sequence). CDR3 in DNA: TGTGCCAGCAGTTGGAAAAGGGGACAGGTGCAAGGTACGCAGTATTTT. It specifies CASSWKRGQVQGTQYF.

The gene calls are TRBV4-2 and TRBJ2-3; D uncertain. CDR1 LGHNA and CDR2 YNFKEQ come from the germline V gene. Trimming took 1 base from V and 1 from J, leaving 15 bases between them. The CDR3 covers 17 residues. For the CDR3, the DNA is TGTGCCAGCAGCCAAGGTAGTCTATCGGTCCGCACAGATACGCAGTATTTT. The encoded protein is CASSQGSLSVRTDTQYF.

This chain uses TRBV5-8 with TRBJ2-3; D gene unclear. Trimming shortened V by 1 base and J by 2 bases, and 11 bases separated the two germline ends. The germline V gene encodes CDR1 SGHTS and CDR2 YDEGEE. CDR3 length: 15 residues. CDR3 in DNA: TGTGCCAGCAGCTTGTCCGGAGCTTCCACAGATACGCAGTATTTT. This translates into CASSLSGASTDTQYF.

J is TRBJ2-7 and V is TRBV27; the match to TRBD2 covers 9 bases. Trimming removed 7 bases from V and 4 bases from J; junction bases left unmatched: 8. CDR1 MNHEY and CDR2 SMNVEV come from the germline V gene (reference sequence). The CDR3 is 14 amino acids. The CDR3: CASNRGRAAYEQYF. The CDR3 DNA is TGTGCCAGCAATCGCGGGAGGGCCGCGTACGAGCAGTACTTC.